Included here is one T cell receptor beta chain sequence, with context. Its antigen is unknown. The data derive from a study of T-cell reconstitution after alpha-beta-depleted transplantation in children. Findings of the study overall: Some patients showed high day-60 TCRbeta diversity, which derived from surviving recipient T cells and thymic progenitors. Expanded clones from the graft, numbering several hundred, reportedly supplied alpha-beta T cells about two months after transplant.

CDR3 length equals 16 residues. Unmatched junction bases numbered 11, after V lost 1 base and J lost 7 bases. CDR1 and CDR2 from the germline V gene are SGHDT and YYEEEE. The TCRbeta library was prepared with unique molecular identifiers. TCRdb reprocessed the PCR reads with MiXCR, giving one entry per CDR3 protein. The profile shows around 600,000 distinct CDR3 sequences, about 21% of them singletons. The chain links TRBV5-6 to TRBJ1-5, with 7 bases that match TRBD1. The sequenced sample was PBMCs, mostly from graft donor cells, obtained 360 days after TCRalphabeta/CD19-depleted stem cell transplant. The sequence derives from a boy younger than two who had a stem cell transplant for acute myeloid leukemia, so the T cells may come from the graft donor. Written as DNA, the CDR3 is TGTGCCAGCAGCTTGCGCTCGACAGGGTCTAACCAGCCCCAGCATTTT. Its protein product is CASSLRSTGSNQPQHF.